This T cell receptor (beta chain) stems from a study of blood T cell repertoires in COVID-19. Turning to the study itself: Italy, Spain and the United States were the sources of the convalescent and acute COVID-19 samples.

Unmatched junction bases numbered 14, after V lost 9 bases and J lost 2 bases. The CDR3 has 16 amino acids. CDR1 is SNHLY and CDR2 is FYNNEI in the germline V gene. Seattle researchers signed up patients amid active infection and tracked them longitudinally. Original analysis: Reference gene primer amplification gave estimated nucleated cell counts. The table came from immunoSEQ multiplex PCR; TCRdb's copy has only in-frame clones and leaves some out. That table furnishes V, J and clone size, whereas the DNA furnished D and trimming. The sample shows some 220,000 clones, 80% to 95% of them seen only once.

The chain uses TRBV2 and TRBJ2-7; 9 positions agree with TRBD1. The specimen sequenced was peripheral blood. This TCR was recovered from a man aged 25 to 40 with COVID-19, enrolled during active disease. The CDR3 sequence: CASSPPGTGRTYEQYF. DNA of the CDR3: TGTGCCAGTTCGCCACCCGGGACAGGGAGAACCTACGAGCAGTACTTC. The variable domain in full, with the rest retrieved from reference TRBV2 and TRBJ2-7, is EPEVTQTPSHQVTQMGQEVILRCVPISNHLYFYWYRQILGQKVEFLVSFYNNEISEKSEIFDDQFSVERPDGSNFTLKIRSTKLEDSAMYFCASSPPGTGRTYEQYFGPGTRLTVT.